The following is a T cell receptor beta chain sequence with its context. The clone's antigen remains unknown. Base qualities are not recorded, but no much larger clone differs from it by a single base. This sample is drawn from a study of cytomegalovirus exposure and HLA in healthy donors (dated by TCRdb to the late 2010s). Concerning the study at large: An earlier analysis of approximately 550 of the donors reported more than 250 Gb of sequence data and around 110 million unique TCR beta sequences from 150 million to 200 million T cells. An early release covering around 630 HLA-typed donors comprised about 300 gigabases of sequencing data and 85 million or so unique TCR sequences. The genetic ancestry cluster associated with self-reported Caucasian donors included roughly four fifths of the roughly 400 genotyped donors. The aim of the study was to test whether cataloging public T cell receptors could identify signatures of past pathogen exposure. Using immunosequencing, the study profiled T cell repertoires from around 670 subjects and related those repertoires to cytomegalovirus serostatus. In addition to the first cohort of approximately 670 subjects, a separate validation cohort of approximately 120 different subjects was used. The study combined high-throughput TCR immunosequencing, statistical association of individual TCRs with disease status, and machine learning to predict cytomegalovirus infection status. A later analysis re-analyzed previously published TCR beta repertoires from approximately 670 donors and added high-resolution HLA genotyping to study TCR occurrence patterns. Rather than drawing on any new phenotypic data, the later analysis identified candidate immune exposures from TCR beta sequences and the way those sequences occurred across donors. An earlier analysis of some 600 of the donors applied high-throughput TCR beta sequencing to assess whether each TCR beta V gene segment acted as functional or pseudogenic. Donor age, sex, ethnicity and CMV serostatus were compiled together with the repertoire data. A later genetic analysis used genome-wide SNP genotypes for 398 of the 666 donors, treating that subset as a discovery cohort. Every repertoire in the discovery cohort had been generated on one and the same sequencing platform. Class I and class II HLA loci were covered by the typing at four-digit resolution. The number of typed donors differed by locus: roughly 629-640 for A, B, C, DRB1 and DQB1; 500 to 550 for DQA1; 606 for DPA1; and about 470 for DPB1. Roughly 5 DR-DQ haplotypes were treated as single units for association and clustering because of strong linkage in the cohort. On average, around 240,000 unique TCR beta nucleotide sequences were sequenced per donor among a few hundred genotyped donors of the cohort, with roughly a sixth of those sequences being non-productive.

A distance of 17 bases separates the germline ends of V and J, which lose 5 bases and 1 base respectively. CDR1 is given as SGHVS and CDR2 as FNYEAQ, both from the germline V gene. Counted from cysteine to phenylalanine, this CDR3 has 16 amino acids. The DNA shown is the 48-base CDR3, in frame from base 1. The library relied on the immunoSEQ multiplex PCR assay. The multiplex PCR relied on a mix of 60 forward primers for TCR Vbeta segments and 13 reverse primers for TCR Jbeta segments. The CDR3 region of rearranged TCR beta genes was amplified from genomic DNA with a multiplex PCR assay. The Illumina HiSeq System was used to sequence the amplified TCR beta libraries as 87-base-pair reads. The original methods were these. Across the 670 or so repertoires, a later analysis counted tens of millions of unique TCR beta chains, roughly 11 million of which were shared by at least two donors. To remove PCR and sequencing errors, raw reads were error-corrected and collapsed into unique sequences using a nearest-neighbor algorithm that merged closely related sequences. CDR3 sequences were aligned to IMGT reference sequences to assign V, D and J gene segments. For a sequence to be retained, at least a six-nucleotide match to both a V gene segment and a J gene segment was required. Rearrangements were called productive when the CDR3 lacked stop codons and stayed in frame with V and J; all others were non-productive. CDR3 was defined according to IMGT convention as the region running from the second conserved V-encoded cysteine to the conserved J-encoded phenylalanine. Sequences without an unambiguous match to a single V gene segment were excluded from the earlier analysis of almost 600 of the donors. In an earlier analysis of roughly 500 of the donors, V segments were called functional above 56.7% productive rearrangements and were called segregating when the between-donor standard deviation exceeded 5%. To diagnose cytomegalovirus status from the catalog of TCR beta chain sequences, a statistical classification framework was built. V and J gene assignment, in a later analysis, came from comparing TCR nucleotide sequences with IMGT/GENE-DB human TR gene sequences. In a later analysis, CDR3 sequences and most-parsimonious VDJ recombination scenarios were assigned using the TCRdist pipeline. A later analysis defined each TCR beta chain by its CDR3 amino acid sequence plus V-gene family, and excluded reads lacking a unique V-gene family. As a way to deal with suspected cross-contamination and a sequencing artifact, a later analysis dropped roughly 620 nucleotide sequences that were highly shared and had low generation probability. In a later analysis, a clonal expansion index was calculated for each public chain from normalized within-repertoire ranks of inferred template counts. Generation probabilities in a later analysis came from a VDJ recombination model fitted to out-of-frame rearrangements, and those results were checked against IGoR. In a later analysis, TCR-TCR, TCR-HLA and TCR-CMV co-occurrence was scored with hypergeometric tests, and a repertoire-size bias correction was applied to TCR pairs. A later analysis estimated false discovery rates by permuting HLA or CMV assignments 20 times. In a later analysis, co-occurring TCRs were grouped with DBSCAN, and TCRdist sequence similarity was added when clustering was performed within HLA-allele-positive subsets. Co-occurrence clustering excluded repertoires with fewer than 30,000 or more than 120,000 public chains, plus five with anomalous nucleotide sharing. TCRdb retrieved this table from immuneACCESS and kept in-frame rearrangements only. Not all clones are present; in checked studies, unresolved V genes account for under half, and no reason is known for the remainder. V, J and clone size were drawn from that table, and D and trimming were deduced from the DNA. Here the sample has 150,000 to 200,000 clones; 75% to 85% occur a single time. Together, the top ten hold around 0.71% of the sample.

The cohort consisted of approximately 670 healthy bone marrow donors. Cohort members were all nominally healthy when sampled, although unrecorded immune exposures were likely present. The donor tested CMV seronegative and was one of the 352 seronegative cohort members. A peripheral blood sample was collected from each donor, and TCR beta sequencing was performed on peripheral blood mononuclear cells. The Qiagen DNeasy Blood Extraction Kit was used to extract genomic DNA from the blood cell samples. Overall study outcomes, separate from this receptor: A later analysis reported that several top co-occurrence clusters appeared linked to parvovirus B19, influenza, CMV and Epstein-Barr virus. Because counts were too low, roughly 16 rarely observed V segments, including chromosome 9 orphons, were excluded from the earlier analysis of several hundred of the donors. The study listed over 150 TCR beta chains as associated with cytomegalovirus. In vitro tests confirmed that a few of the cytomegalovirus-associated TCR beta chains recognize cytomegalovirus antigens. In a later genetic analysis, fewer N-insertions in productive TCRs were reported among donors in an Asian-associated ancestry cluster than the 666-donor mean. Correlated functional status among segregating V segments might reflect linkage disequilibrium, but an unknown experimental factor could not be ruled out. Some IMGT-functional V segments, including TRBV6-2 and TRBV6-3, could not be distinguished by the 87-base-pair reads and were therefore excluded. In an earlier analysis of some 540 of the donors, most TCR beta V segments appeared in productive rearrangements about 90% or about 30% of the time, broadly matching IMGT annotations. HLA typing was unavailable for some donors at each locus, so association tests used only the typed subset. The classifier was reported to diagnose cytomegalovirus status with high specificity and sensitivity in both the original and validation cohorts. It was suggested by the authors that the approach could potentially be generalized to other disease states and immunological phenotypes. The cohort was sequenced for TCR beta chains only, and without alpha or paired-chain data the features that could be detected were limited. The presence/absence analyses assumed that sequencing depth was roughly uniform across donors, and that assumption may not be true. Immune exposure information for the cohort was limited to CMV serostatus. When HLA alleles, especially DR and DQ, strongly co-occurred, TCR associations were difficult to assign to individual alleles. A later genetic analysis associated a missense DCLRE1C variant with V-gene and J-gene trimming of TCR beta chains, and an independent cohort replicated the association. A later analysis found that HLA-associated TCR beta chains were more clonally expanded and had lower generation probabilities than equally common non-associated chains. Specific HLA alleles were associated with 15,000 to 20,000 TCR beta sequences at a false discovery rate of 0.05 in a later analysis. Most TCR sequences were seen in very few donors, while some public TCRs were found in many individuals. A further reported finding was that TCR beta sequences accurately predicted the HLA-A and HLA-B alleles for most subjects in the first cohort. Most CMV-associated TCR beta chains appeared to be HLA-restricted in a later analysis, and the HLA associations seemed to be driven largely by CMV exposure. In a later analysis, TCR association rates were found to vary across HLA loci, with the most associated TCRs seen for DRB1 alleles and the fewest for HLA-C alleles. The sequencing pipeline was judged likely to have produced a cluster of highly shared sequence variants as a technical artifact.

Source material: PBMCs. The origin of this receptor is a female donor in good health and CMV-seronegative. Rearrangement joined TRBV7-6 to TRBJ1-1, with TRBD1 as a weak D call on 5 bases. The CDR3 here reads CASSAEAAGTNTEAFF. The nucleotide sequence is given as TGTGCCAGCAGCGCAGAGGCGGCGGGGACGAACACTGAAGCTTTCTTT.